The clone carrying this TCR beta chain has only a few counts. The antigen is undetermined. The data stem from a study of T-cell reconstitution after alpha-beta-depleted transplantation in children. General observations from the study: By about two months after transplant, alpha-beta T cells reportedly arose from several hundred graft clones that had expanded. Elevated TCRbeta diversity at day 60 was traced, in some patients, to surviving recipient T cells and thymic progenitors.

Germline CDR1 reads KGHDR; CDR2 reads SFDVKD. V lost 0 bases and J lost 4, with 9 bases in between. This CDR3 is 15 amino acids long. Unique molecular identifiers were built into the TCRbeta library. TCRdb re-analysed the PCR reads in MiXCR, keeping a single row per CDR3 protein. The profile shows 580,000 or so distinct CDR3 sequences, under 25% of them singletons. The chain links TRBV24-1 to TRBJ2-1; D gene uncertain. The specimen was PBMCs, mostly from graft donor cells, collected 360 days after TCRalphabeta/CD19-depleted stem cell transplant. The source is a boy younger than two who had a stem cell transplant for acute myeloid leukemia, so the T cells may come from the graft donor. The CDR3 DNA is TGTGCCACCAGTGATTTGAGGGATCCTTACAATGAGCAGTTCTTC. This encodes CATSDLRDPYNEQFF.